The rows below give T cell receptor beta chains drawn from one sample of a study of cytomegalovirus exposure and HLA in healthy donors. Repertoires were generated with immunoSEQ multiplex PCR, while TCRdb's copy carries only in-frame clones and drops some. This repertoire shows 220,000 or so clones, around 80% found once; its top ten account for more than 13%. Sequenced material: PBMCs. The receptors come from a woman aged 25-40 years in good health and CMV-seropositive. Both conserved end residues are part of each CDR3. The D gene is left open where the match is weak. Size tells how often a clone was seen (once, few, many) or the class of an expanded clone, and some rows leave it out.

TRBJ2-1 16 . TRBV27 TRBD2 CASSFRTSGRPEEQFF TGTGCCAGCAGTTTCCGGACTAGCGGGAGGCCCGAAGAGCAGTTCTTC
TRBJ2-1 17 . TRBV7-3 TRBD2 CASSLRAPSGSRNEQFF TGTGCCAGCAGCTTAAGGGCCCCTAGCGGGAGCCGCAATGAGCAGTTCTTC
TRBJ2-1 14 . TRBV27 . CASSFGGGANEQFF TGTGCCAGCAGTTTTGGGGGAGGAGCGAATGAGCAGTTCTTC
TRBJ1-1 17 . TRBV18 TRBD1 CASSPYSGTGANTEAFF TGTGCCAGCTCACCTTACTCCGGGACAGGAGCTAACACTGAAGCTTTCTTT
TRBJ2-7 14 few TRBV4-1 TRBD1 CASSQTGPSYEQYF TGCGCCAGCAGCCAGACAGGGCCCTCCTACGAGCAGTACTTC
TRBJ2-1 12 . TRBV10-3 . CAISVNWNEQFF TGTGCCATCAGCGTAAATTGGAATGAGCAGTTCTTC
TRBJ1-2 14 once TRBV11-2 TRBD1 CASSFGGQGSGYTF TGTGCCAGCAGCTTCGGGGGACAGGGCTCTGGCTACACCTTC
TRBJ2-7 11 . TRBV30 . CAWRTSYEQYF TGTGCCTGGAGAACTAGTTACGAGCAGTACTTC
TRBJ2-7 11 . TRBV11-2 . CASSLTYEQYF TGTGCCAGCAGCTTAACCTACGAGCAGTACTTC
TRBJ1-3 11 . TRBV30 . CAWGRENTIYF TGTGCCTGGGGAAGGGAAAACACCATATATTTT
TRBJ1-2 15 . TRBV4-3 . CASSQDRKQSYGYTF TGCGCCAGCAGCCAAGATCGAAAACAGTCCTATGGCTACACCTTC
TRBJ2-3 15 . TRBV9 . CASSATSYLADTQYF TGTGCCAGCAGCGCGACTAGTTATTTGGCAGATACGCAGTATTTT
TRBJ2-7 14 . TRBV27 . CASSPDGPHYEQYF TGTGCCAGCAGTCCCGACGGGCCTCACTACGAGCAGTACTTC
TRBJ1-1 14 . TRBV5-4 TRBD1 CASSQDRANTEAFF TGTGCCAGCAGCCAGGACAGGGCCAACACTGAAGCTTTCTTT
TRBJ2-1 16 . TRBV5-1 . CASRPREISSYNEQFF TGCGCCAGCAGACCCCGGGAGATAAGCTCCTACAATGAGCAGTTCTTC
TRBJ1-5 14 few TRBV28 TRBD1 CASSLGQESQPQHF TGTGCCAGCAGTTTAGGACAGGAAAGTCAGCCCCAGCATTTT
TRBJ2-7 13 . TRBV27 . CASRRTASYEQYF TGTGCCAGCAGACGGACAGCTTCCTACGAGCAGTACTTC
TRBJ1-1 13 once TRBV19 TRBD1 CASSIGTVPEAFF TGTGCCAGTAGTATCGGGACAGTACCTGAAGCTTTCTTT
TRBJ2-7 14 . TRBV2 TRBD2 CASSVTSGIFEQYF TGTGCCAGCAGTGTCACTAGCGGGATTTTCGAGCAGTACTTC
TRBJ1-2 15 . TRBV28 . CASSLGAETNYGYTF TGTGCCAGCAGTTTGGGGGCAGAGACTAACTATGGCTACACCTTC
TRBJ2-7 14 . TRBV6-1 . CASNPGDHNYEQYF TGTGCCAGCAACCCGGGAGATCATAACTACGAGCAGTACTTC
TRBJ2-1 14 . TRBV6-4 . CASSDSSESNEQFF TGTGCCAGCAGTGACTCGAGTGAGTCGAATGAGCAGTTCTTC